The entry that follows covers one TCR beta chain sequence. This record belongs to a study of blood T cell repertoires in COVID-19. Study in general: The cDNA or gDNA used as material had been derived from T cells, B-cell-depleted T cells, or PBMCs.

The germline V gene encodes CDR1 SGHNT and CDR2 YYREEE (reference sequence). The CDR3 is made up of 15 amino acids. Trimming shortened V by 3 bases and J by 0 bases, and 7 bases separated the two germline ends. Per the authors' pipeline: Nucleated cell counts were estimated from reference gene primer amplification. Assay used: immunoSEQ multiplex PCR; TCRdb lists only in-frame clones, some missing. That table gives V, J and clone size, and the DNA gave D and trimming. The sample includes about 200,000 clones, roughly 80% of them seen just once. Sequenced input: PBMCs or T cells enriched from blood (not recorded which). The rearrangement uses TRBV5-4 and TRBJ2-6; D is undetermined. This clonotype originated in a woman aged 55-69 years with acute COVID-19. The DNA for the CDR3 is TGTGCCAGCAGCTCCCCTAACTCTGGGGCCAACGTCCTGACTTTC. It translates to CASSSPNSGANVLTF.